The 5 T cell receptor beta chains below come from one sample, sequenced in a study of CXCR3-negative and CXCR3-positive naive CD8 T cells. Whole-study results and caveats: The study found more hydrophobic TRB CDR3s in CXCR3-positive naive cells than in CXCR3-negative naive cells.

Preparation of TRB cDNA libraries relied on 5' RACE carrying UMI labels. TCRdb reanalyzed the 5' RACE reads, giving one entry per CDR3 protein sequence and no DNA. This table lists 85,000 to 120,000 distinct CDR3 sequences. These TCRs are of unknown antigen specificity. The sequenced sample consisted of naive CXCR3+ CD8+ T cells from blood. The subset denotes: CD45RO-CCR7+CD27+CD95- naive CD8+ T cells expressing CXCR3 (TNR3+). All receptors derive from a human donor in good health. Some clones in this sample may be carry-over from other donors' samples.

V and J are TRBV4-2 and TRBJ1-2. The CDR3 has 14 residues. The germline CDR1 and CDR2 sequences are LGHNA and YNFKEQ. This chain's CDR3 is CASSQDQGPIGYTF.

The V and J genes are TRBV29-1 and TRBJ2-4; the TCRdb D gene call, TRBD1, has no DNA to confirm it. Germline CDR1 reads SQVTM; CDR2 reads ANQGSEA. There are 17 residues in the CDR3. CDR3 protein: CSVLQGASDIAKNIQYF.

J is TRBJ2-1 and V is TRBV7-9. Germline V gene data show CDR1 as SEHNR and CDR2 as FQNEAQ (reference sequence). The CDR3 sequence is 18 residues long. The CDR3 is CASSSSALDRGSYNEQFF. Based on the CDR3 plus reference TRBV7-9 and TRBJ2-1, the full variable domain is DTGVSQNPRHKITKRGQNVTFRCDPISEHNRLYWYRQTLGQGPEFLTYFQNEAQLEKSRLLSDRFSAERPKGSFSTLEIQRTEQGDSAMYLCASSSSALDRGSYNEQFFGPGTRLTVL.

The chain employs TRBV11-2 and TRBJ2-1; TCRdb selects TRBD2, and the lack of DNA leaves this call unchecked. This CDR3 is 15 amino acids long. CDR1 and CDR2 from the germline V gene are SGHAT and FQNNGV. The chain's CDR3 is CASIRMEASYNEQFF.

The chain is built from TRBV5-1 and TRBJ2-2. The CDR3 spans 12 residues. Germline CDR1 SGHRS, CDR2 YFSETQ. CDR3 sequence reads: CASSWNTGELFF.